Presented here are 17 T cell receptor beta chains from one specimen sequenced in a study of immune heterogeneity within non-small cell lung tumors. CDR3 of TCR beta was amplified by multiplex PCR that used 32 V and 13 J primers. TCRdb processed the multiplex PCR reads anew with MiXCR; each CDR3 protein has one entry. The sample records some 30,000 distinct CDR3 sequences, around 28% being singletons. Template material for each sample was 500 to 650 ng of bulk tumor genomic DNA. The authors collected several far-apart biopsies from each primary tumor during surgery. Enrolled individuals presented with untreated, newly diagnosed non-small cell lung cancer and received curative surgery. The source material was lung tumor tissue. All receptors come from a man aged 35-49 years with non-small cell lung cancer.

There are many counts of this clonotype. The rearrangement joins TRBV6-6 to TRBJ2-3, with D perhaps matching TRBD1 (5 bases). CDR3 length equals 14 residues. Germline CDR1 and CDR2: MNHNY and SVGAGI (reference sequence). V was trimmed by 4 bases and J by 2 bases, leaving 10 bases between them. Written as DNA, the CDR3 is TGTGCCAGCAGTTCAGGGCGCCTCACAGATACGCAGTATTTT. It codes for CASSSGRLTDTQYF.

This clonotype was seen at least ten times. The V gene is TRBV6-2 or TRBV6-3, the J gene TRBJ1-5; TRBD1 might be the D (5 bases). Germline CDR1 and CDR2: MNHEY and SVGEGT. Trimming took off 4 bases at V and 1 base at J, with 11 bases between the two ends. This CDR3 contains 15 residues. The CDR3 loop reads CASSSPGGSNQPQHF. The CDR3 DNA reads TGTGCCAGCAGTTCTCCGGGGGGAAGCAATCAGCCCCAGCATTTT.

The chain has TRBV4-3 and TRBJ1-1; 8 nucleotides line up with TRBD1. This CDR3 is built from 15 residues. V lost 2 bases and J lost 1; bases outside the gene matches: 3. The germline V gene has CDR1 LGHNA and CDR2 YSLEER. In nucleotides, the CDR3 is TGCGCCAGCAGCCAACAAGGACAGGGGAACACTGAAGCTTTCTTT. Its translation is CASSQQGQGNTEAFF.

This clonotype was observed at least ten times. The chain combines TRBV6-5 with TRBJ1-4; unclear D gene. Germline V gives CDR1 MNHEY, CDR2 SVGAGI. V was trimmed by 2 bases and J by 0 bases, leaving 7 bases between them. The CDR3 covers 15 residues. The CDR3 region has the DNA TGTGCCAGCAGTTACGGGCAGGCAACTAATGAAAAACTGTTTTTT. Its protein is CASSYGQATNEKLFF.

This clonotype appeared many times. This rearrangement joins TRBV12-5 to TRBJ2-7, with TRBD1 matching over 7 bases. The trim removed 6 bases at V and 0 bases at J, leaving 2 bases unmatched. Germline V CDR1 and CDR2: LGHNT, FRNRAP. This CDR3 comprises 13 residues. The chain's CDR3 is CASGTGFSYEQYF. The CDR3 nucleotides are TGTGCTAGTGGGACAGGGTTCTCCTACGAGCAGTACTTC.

The chain links TRBV6-1 to TRBJ2-3; maybe TRBD1 (5 bases). Germline V gene data show CDR1 as MNHNS and CDR2 as SASEGT. This CDR3 has 16 amino acids. Trimming removed 9 bases from V and 5 bases from J, with 24 bases in between. The CDR3 reads CARSSPPQGTGDTQYF. CDR3 nucleotide sequence: TGTGCCAGAAGTTCCCCACCCCAGGGAACAGGAGATACGCAGTATTTT.

V usage is TRBV19 and J usage is TRBJ2-2, with 8 nucleotides matching TRBD2. The CDR3 is 17 residues long. Per the germline V gene, CDR1 is LNHDA and CDR2 is SQIVND (reference sequence). The J segment lost 1 base and the V segment lost 5 bases, leaving 9 bases of the junction unmatched. In DNA form, the CDR3 reads TGTGCCAGTAGTCGGGGGTGGCTAGCGGGGAACACCGGGGAGCTGTTTTTT. Protein: CASSRGWLAGNTGELFF. The full variable domain, its missing parts supplied by reference TRBV19 and TRBJ2-2, is DGGITQSPKYLFRKEGQNVTLSCEQNLNHDAMYWYRQDPGQGLRLIYYSQIVNDFQKGDIAEGYSVSREKKESFPLTVTSAQKNPTAFYLCASSRGWLAGNTGELFFGEGSRLTVL.

There are many counts of this clonotype. V usage is TRBV4-2 and J usage is TRBJ1-1, with TRBD1 matching 10 bases. Germline values: CDR1 LGHNA, CDR2 YNFKEQ. CDR3 size: 16 residues. V lost 4 bases, J lost 0 bases, and 5 bases stayed unmatched. CDR3 residues: CASSLLTGGMNTEAFF. In nucleotides, the CDR3 is TGTGCCAGCAGCCTATTGACAGGGGGCATGAACACTGAAGCTTTCTTT.

The CDR3 reads CAISERRVDQETQYF. The CDR3 nucleotides read TGTGCCATCAGTGAGAGGAGGGTCGACCAAGAGACCCAGTACTTC. This rearrangement joins TRBV10-3 to TRBJ2-5, with D maybe TRBD2 (6 bases). CDR3 length equals 15 residues. V lost 2 bases and J lost 0, with 10 bases in between. The V gene's germline CDR1 is ENHRY and CDR2 SYGVKD.

This clonotype was observed at least ten times. The chain links TRBV5-1 to TRBJ2-3; perhaps TRBD1 as D (5 bases). This CDR3 spans 14 amino acids. Germline V CDR1 and CDR2: SGHRS, YFSETQ. The V and J ends lost 0 bases and 2 bases respectively, with 7 bases between them. The CDR3 region is CASSLGQNTDTQYF. CDR3 DNA sequence: TGCGCCAGCAGCTTGGGACAGAACACAGATACGCAGTATTTT.

This clonotype showed up just a few times. The CDR3 here is CASSDSETGELFF. DNA of the CDR3: TGTGCCAGCAGTGACTCGGAAACCGGGGAGCTGTTTTTT. This chain connects TRBV6-4 to TRBJ2-2, with D uncertain. CDR3 length: 13 amino acids. V was pared by 0 bases and J by 5 bases, with 4 bases between. From germline, CDR1 is MRHNA and CDR2 SNTAGT.

Worth noting for this clonotype: Just one base apart from a much larger clone, this may be a read error. The rearrangement joins TRBV19 to TRBJ2-1; 7 bases map to TRBD1. This CDR3 spans 15 amino acids. V was clipped by 7 bases and J by 1 base; unmatched bases: 7. Germline values: CDR1 LNHDA, CDR2 SQIVND (reference sequence). The CDR3 reads CASTRDRVSYNEQFF. CDR3 sequence (DNA): TGTGCCAGTACCAGAGACAGGGTGTCCTACAATGAGCAGTTCTTC.

V usage is TRBV30 and J usage is TRBJ2-3, with 7 bases matching TRBD2. The CDR3 is 14 residues long. The trim removed 4 bases at V and 1 base at J, leaving 5 bases unmatched. CDR1 GTSNPN and CDR2 SVGIG come from the germline V gene (reference sequence). The CDR3 coding sequence is TGTGCCTGGACTAGCGGACTGGGCACAGATACGCAGTATTTT. It encodes CAWTSGLGTDTQYF.

Only one count was recorded for this clonotype. The chain uses TRBV18 and TRBJ2-5; D ambiguous. The V gene lost 0 bases and the J gene lost 5 bases, with 7 bases spanning the gap. Germline V gene sequence: CDR1 KGHSH, CDR2 LQKENI. This CDR3 contains 13 residues. The CDR3 DNA sequence: TGTGCCAGCTCACCACCACTTGGGGAGACCCAGTACTTC. The encoded protein is CASSPPLGETQYF.

The chain has TRBV29-1 and TRBJ1-3; 7 bases are a match to TRBD1. CDR1 and CDR2 (germline): SQVTM, ANQGSEA. This CDR3 is 10 amino acids long. J was trimmed by 15 bases and V by 6 bases; bases with no gene match: 8. Written as DNA, the CDR3 is TGCAGCGTCCCGGGACAGCCAGCATATTTT. Its protein is CSVPGQPAYF.

In its sample, this clonotype was seen many times. The CDR3 DNA is TGTGCCAGCAGTGAAACAGGGTACGGCTACGAGCAGTACTTC. Its protein product is CASSETGYGYEQYF. The chain is built from TRBV6-1 and TRBJ2-7; D perhaps matches TRBD1 (6 bases). Germline CDR1 and CDR2: MNHNS and SASEGT. The CDR3 is 14 residues long. V lost 2 bases, J lost 3 bases, and 11 bases lay in between.

There are many counts of this clonotype. The V and J genes are TRBV12-3 or TRBV12-4 and TRBJ2-7; D gene uncertain. CDR3 length: 17 amino acids. V shed 4 bases and J shed 0 bases, with 19 bases lying between them. The CDR3 region has the DNA TGTGCCAGCAGTTCAGGTCCCTCGCGAGCGAGCTCCTACGAGCAGTACTTC. Protein product: CASSSGPSRASSYEQYF.